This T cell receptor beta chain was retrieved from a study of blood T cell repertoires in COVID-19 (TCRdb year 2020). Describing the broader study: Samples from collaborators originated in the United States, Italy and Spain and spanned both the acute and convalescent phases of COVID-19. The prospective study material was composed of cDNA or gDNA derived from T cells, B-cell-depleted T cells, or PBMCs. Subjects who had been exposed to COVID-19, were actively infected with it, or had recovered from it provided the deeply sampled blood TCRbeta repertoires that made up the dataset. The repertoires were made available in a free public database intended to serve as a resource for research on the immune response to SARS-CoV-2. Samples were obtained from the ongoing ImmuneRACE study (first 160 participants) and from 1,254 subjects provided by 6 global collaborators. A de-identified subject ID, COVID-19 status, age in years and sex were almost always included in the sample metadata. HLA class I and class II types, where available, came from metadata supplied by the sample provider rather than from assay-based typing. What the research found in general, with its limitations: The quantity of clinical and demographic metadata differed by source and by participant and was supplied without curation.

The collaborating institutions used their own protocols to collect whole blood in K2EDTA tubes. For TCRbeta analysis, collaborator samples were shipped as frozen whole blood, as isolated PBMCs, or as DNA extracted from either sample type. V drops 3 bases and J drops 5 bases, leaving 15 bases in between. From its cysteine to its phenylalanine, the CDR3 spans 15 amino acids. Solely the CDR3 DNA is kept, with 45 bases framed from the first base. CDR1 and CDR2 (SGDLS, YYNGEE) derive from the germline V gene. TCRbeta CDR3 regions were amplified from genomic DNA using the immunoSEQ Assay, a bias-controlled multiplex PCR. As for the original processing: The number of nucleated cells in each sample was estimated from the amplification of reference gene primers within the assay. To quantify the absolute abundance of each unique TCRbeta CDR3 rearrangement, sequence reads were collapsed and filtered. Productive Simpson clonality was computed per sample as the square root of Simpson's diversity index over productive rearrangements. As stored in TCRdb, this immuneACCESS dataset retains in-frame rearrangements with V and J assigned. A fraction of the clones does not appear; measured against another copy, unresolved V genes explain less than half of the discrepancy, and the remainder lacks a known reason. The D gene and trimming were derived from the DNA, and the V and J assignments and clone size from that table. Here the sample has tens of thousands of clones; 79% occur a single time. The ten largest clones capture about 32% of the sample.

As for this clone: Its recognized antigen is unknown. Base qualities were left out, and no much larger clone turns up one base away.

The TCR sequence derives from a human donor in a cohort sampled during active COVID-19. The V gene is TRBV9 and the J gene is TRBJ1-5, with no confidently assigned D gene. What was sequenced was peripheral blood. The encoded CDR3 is CASSGGREEDQPQHF. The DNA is TGTGCCAGCAGCGGGGGAAGGGAGGAAGATCAGCCCCAGCATTTT.